This passage covers 22 T cell receptor beta chains from one sample sequenced in a study of blood T cell repertoires in COVID-19. The assay was immunoSEQ multiplex PCR, and TCRdb's table has in-frame clones only and misses some. The sample contains under 200,000 clones, approximately 79% of which appear only once. Specimen: PBMCs or T cells enriched from blood (not recorded which). Source of these receptors: a man over 45 who had recovered from COVID-19.

V is TRBV3-1 (or the pseudogene TRBV3-2) and J is TRBJ2-4; TRBD1 agrees at 8 bases. Per the germline V gene, CDR1 is LGHDT and CDR2 is YNNKEL (reference sequence). Unmatched junction bases numbered 13, after V lost 0 bases and J lost 0 bases. The CDR3 is 20 residues long. DNA for the CDR3: TGTGCCAGCAGCCAAGATTGGGGGGCAGGGGGCCTGCTAGCCAAAAACATTCAGTACTTC. Translating it yields CASSQDWGAGGLLAKNIQYF.

This clone is a singleton in its sample. The chain combines TRBV7-6 with TRBJ1-3; D gene uncertain. This CDR3 region has 16 residues. CDR1 SGHVS and CDR2 FNYEAQ come from the germline V gene. V was clipped by 1 base and J by 0 bases, with 10 bases between them. The CDR3 DNA is TGTGCCAGCAGCTTAGGGCTAAGGAGCTCTGGAAACACCATATATTTT. Translating it yields CASSLGLRSSGNTIYF.

This clone was observed a few times. The genes are TRBV27 and TRBJ1-1; D unresolved. The V gene lost 8 bases and the J gene lost 4 bases, with 17 bases spanning the gap. The CDR3 spans 14 residues. The germline V gene encodes CDR1 MNHEY and CDR2 SMNVEV (reference sequence). The CDR3 nucleotides are TGTGCCAGCTATACATCAGGAGGTGGCACTGAAGCTTTCTTT. Translated, it gives CASYTSGGGTEAFF.

V is TRBV7-2 and J is TRBJ1-1; D ambiguous. This CDR3 has 13 amino acids. V was shortened by 1 base and J by 5 bases, with 8 bases between the two germline ends. The germline CDR1 and CDR2 sequences are SGHTA and FQGNSA. The CDR3, as DNA: TGTGCCAGCAGCTTAGAGCCTAGAACTGAAGCTTTCTTT. Translating it yields CASSLEPRTEAFF.

The J gene is TRBJ1-5, the V gene TRBV2, with 9 bases identical to TRBD1. The CDR3 length is 15 residues. CDR1 SNHLY and CDR2 FYNNEI come from the germline V gene. The J segment lost 1 base and the V segment lost 6 bases, leaving 4 bases of the junction unmatched. The DNA of the CDR3 is TGTGCCAGCAGGACAGGGGGGGCAAGCAATCAGCCCCAGCATTTT. It codes for CASRTGGASNQPQHF.

The V call is TRBV7-9, the J call TRBJ2-3, with 8 bases lining up with TRBD2. The ends lost 1 base at V and 2 bases at J; junction bases unmatched: 2. Germline CDR1 is SEHNR and CDR2 is FQNEAQ (reference sequence). CDR3 length: 15 amino acids. CDR3 in DNA: TGTGCCAGCAGCTTAGACGGGGGGGCCACAGATACGCAGTATTTT. Amino acids: CASSLDGGATDTQYF.

The genes are TRBV6-5 and TRBJ1-3; TRBD1 is a possible D gene (5 bases). In germline, CDR1 is MNHEY, CDR2 SVGAGI. Trimming removed 7 bases from V and 4 bases from J, with 14 bases in between. CDR3 length equals 14 residues. The CDR3 reads CASTRPGRGNTIYF. CDR3 DNA sequence: TGTGCCAGCACCCGACCAGGGAGGGGAAACACCATATATTTT.

The count of this clone is one. The gene calls are TRBV5-1 and TRBJ2-7; 7 positions match TRBD1. The CDR3 has 16 amino acids. Germline CDR1 is SGHRS and CDR2 is YFSETQ. V lost 1 base, J lost 8 bases, and 15 bases stayed unmatched. CDR3 bases: TGCGCCAGCAGCTTGATGGGCCCTCGACAGGGCGAAAAGCAGTACTTC. Its protein product is CASSLMGPRQGEKQYF.

The chain is built from TRBV30 and TRBJ1-1, with D possibly TRBD1 on 5 matching bases. Germline V lookup: CDR1 GTSNPN, CDR2 SVGIG (reference sequence). V lost 2 bases to trimming and J lost 5 bases, with 12 bases between them. This CDR3 has 13 amino acids. Here the CDR3 reads CAWSIERGTEAFF. As DNA, the CDR3 is TGTGCCTGGAGTATAGAGCGGGGGACTGAAGCTTTCTTT.

The chain is built from TRBV4-3 and TRBJ1-2, with D tentatively TRBD1 (5 bases). V was shortened by 0 bases and J by 8 bases, with 13 bases between the two germline ends. The germline gives CDR1 LGHNA, CDR2 YSLEER. The CDR3 extends over 14 amino acids. CDR3 sequence: CASSQDRGGWGYTF. Here the CDR3 DNA reads TGCGCCAGCAGCCAAGATCGGGGGGGATGGGGCTACACCTTC.

V usage is TRBV18 and J usage is TRBJ1-3, with TRBD1 identical over 9 bases. The junction had 6 bases not matched to a gene; V was cut back by 3 bases and J by 6 bases. Germline V gives CDR1 KGHSH, CDR2 LQKENI. CDR3 length equals 15 residues. CDR3 DNA sequence: TGTGCCAGCTCACCTAGGACAGGGGCGGAAAACACCATATATTTT. As protein: CASSPRTGAENTIYF.

The chain couples TRBV7-8 to TRBJ2-7; 8 positions match TRBD2. The CDR3 totals 18 residues. Germline V gene lookup returns CDR1 SGHVS and CDR2 FQNEAQ. V lost 4 bases to trimming and J lost 0 bases; unmatched junction nucleotides: 14. This CDR3 reads CASSWGKGKRGLSYEQYF. CDR3 DNA sequence: TGTGCCAGCAGCTGGGGGAAAGGGAAGCGGGGGCTCTCCTACGAGCAGTACTTC. Full variable domain (missing parts from reference TRBV7-8 and TRBJ2-7): GAGVSQSPRYKVAKRGQDVALRCDPISGHVSLFWYQQALGQGPEFLTYFQNEAQLDKSGLPSDRFFAERPEGSVSTLKIQRTQQEDSAVYLCASSWGKGKRGLSYEQYFGPGTRLTVT.

DNA for the CDR3: TGTGCCAGCAGTTACCCGAGCGGAGGGGCCTACAATGAGCAGTTCTTC. Translating it yields CASSYPSGGAYNEQFF. The V call is TRBV6-5, the J call TRBJ2-1; tentative D call: TRBD2 (6 bases). The germline gives CDR1 MNHEY, CDR2 SVGAGI. Trimming removed 2 bases at V and 2 bases at J, with 13 bases between. CDR3 length: 16 residues.

V and J are TRBV5-3 and TRBJ1-5; 9 bases map to TRBD1. TRBV5-3 is an open reading frame, and its role is uncertain. The CDR3 has 14 residues. V was clipped by 3 bases and J by 4 bases; unmatched bases: 2. The CDR3 DNA is TGTGCCAGAAGCTCACAGGGGGCTAATCAGCCCCAGCATTTT. Translated, it gives CARSSQGANQPQHF.

The CDR3 DNA follows: TGTGCCAGCAGTCCAGGGACAACCGGAAACACCATATATTTT. Translated: CASSPGTTGNTIYF. J is TRBJ1-3 and V is TRBV7-2; D possibly corresponds to TRBD1 (6 bases). Germline V gene sequence: CDR1 SGHTA, CDR2 FQGNSA. The CDR3 sequence is 14 residues long. Trimming cost V 6 bases and J 4 bases, with 13 bases left between them.

A word on this clone: This clone may be a read error of a much larger clone one base away. The rearrangement links TRBV11-3 to TRBJ1-1; 7 nucleotides align to TRBD1. After removal of 2 bases from V and 4 bases from J, the junction contained 1 base not matched to a gene. This CDR3 is built from 13 residues. Germline V lookup: CDR1 SGHNT, CDR2 YENEEA. The CDR3 coding sequence is TGTGCCAGCAGCTTATCAGGGGGCACTGAAGCTTTCTTT. Its translation is CASSLSGGTEAFF.

V and J are TRBV7-2 and TRBJ2-7; 9 nucleotides align to TRBD2. V was pared by 4 bases and J by 0 bases, with 10 bases of the junction left unmatched. Per germline, CDR1 SGHTA and CDR2 FQGNSA. The CDR3 has 17 residues. The CDR3 DNA is TGTGCCAGCAGCTCCCCGGGGCTAGCGGGGCACTCCTACGAGCAGTACTTC. Amino acids: CASSSPGLAGHSYEQYF. Full variable domain (missing parts from reference TRBV7-2 and TRBJ2-7): GAGVSQSPSNKVTEKGKDVELRCDPISGHTALYWYRQSLGQGLEFLIYFQGNSAPDKSGLPSDRFSAERTGGSVSTLTIQRTQQEDSAVYLCASSSPGLAGHSYEQYFGPGTRLTVT.

The chain carries TRBV11-3 and TRBJ1-4; weak D call: TRBD1 (6 bases). Trimming pared 5 bases from V and 7 bases from J, leaving 17 bases between. This CDR3 contains 15 residues. Germline V gives CDR1 SGHNT, CDR2 YENEEA. The CDR3 DNA reads as TGTGCCAGCAGCCCACACCGGGACAAGCGTGAAAAACTGTTTTTT. It translates to CASSPHRDKREKLFF.

CDR3 coding DNA: TGTGCCAGCAAGGGGGTTAATAACTATGGCTACACCTTC. Protein sequence: CASKGVNNYGYTF. This chain uses TRBV6-5 with TRBJ1-2, with a tentative D call TRBD1 (6 bases). Germline CDR1 is MNHEY and CDR2 is SVGAGI. The CDR3 totals 13 residues. Deletions cut 7 bases from V and 1 base from J, with 10 bases between.

The chain employs TRBV5-1 and TRBJ2-1; TRBD2 might be the D (5 bases). Trimming took 0 bases from V and 4 from J, leaving 11 bases between them. Germline assignment: CDR1 SGHRS and CDR2 YFSETQ. This CDR3 is 15 amino acids long. The CDR3 sequence is CASSLEGAEYNEQFF. The CDR3 nucleotides read TGCGCCAGCAGCTTGGAGGGAGCCGAATACAATGAGCAGTTCTTC.

This chain links TRBV5-6 with TRBJ1-2; 8 bases are shared with TRBD1. V shed 2 bases and J 3 bases; nucleotides not matched to a gene: 6. The CDR3 sequence is 15 residues long. In germline, CDR1 is SGHDT, CDR2 YYEEEE. In DNA, the CDR3 is TGTGCCAGCAGCTTATTAGGACAGGGTGACTATGGCTACACCTTC. It encodes CASSLLGQGDYGYTF.

This clone was detected only a few times. The genes are TRBV27 and TRBJ1-2; TRBD1 matches 8 bases. Looked up from germline, CDR1 is MNHEY and CDR2 is SMNVEV (reference sequence). V trimming: 6 bases; J trimming: 8 bases; junction bases outside the gene matches: 8. This CDR3 spans 13 amino acids. The CDR3 loop reads CASRLQGAGGYTF. CDR3 DNA sequence: TGTGCCAGCAGGCTCCAGGGGGCCGGCGGCTACACCTTC.